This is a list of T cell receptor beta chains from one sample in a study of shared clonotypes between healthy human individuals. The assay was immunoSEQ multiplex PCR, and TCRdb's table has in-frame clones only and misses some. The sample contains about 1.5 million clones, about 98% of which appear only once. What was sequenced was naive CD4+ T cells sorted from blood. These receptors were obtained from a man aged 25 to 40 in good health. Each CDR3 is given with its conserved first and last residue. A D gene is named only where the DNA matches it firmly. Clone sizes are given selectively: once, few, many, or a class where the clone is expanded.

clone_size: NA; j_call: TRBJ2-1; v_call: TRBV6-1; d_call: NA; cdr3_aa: CASSAIGGIGSYNEQFF; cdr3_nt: TGTGCCAGCAGTGCCATAGGTGGGATAGGGTCCTACAATGAGCAGTTCTTC
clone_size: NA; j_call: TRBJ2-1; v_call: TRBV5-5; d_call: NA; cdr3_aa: CASSLAPAGAPLNEQFF; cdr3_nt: TGTGCCAGCAGCTTGGCCCCGGCAGGGGCCCCCCTCAATGAGCAGTTCTTC
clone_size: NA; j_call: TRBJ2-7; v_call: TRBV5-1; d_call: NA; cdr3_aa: CASSLGLGRQASYEQYF; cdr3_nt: TGCGCCAGCAGCTTGGGCCTCGGCAGGCAAGCCTCCTACGAGCAGTACTTC
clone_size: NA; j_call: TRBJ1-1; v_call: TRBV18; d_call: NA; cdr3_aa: CASSAGRVEAFF; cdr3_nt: TGTGCCAGCTCAGCAGGGAGGGTTGAAGCTTTCTTT
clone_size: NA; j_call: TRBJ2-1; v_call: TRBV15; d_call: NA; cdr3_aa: CATSRESYNEQFF; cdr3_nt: TGTGCCACCAGCAGAGAGTCCTACAATGAGCAGTTCTTC
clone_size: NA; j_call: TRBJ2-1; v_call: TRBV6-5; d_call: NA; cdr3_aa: CASSALQNNNEQFF; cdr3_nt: TGTGCCAGCAGTGCCCTACAGAATAACAATGAGCAGTTCTTC
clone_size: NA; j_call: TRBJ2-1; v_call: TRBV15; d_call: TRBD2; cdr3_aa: CATSRGIGGNEQFF; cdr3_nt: TGTGCCACCAGCAGGGGTATCGGGGGGAATGAGCAGTTCTTC
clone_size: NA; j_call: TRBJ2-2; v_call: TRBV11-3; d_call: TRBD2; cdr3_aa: CASSLTGGTTGELFF; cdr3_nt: TGTGCCAGCAGCTTGACGGGAGGGACCACCGGGGAGCTGTTTTTT
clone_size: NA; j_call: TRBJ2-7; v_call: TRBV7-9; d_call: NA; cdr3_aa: CASSLSSGSAPATF; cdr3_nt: TGTGCCAGCAGCTTATCCAGCGGAAGCGCTCCAGCGACCTTC
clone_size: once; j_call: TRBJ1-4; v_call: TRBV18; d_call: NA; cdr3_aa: CASSPGGFLTNEKLFF; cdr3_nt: TGTGCCAGCTCACCAGGAGGGTTTCTGACTAATGAAAAACTGTTTTTT
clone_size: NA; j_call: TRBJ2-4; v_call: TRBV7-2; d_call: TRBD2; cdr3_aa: CASSLAELAGTDIQYF; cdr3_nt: TGTGCCAGCAGCTTAGCTGAACTAGCGGGAACGGACATTCAGTACTTC
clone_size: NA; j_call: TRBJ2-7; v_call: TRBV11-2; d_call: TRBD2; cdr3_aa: CASSRPSGGSSYEQYF; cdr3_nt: TGTGCCAGCAGCCGCCCTAGCGGCGGGAGCTCCTACGAGCAGTACTTC
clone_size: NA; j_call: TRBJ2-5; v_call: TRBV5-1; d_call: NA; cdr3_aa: CASSLGPAKETQYF; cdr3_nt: TGCGCCAGCAGCTTGGGCCCGGCAAAAGAGACCCAGTACTTC
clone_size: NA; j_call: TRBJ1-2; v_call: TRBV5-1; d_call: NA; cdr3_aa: CASTTDAANYGYTF; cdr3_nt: TGCGCCAGCACCACGGACGCAGCTAACTATGGCTACACCTTC
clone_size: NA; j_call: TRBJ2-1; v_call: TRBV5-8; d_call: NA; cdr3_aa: CASSLNSRWFF; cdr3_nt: TGTGCCAGCAGCTTGAACTCGCGATGGTTCTTC
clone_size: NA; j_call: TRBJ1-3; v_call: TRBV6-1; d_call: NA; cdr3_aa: CASSAGPFSGNTIYF; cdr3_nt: TGTGCCAGCAGCGCAGGGCCCTTCTCTGGAAACACCATATATTTT
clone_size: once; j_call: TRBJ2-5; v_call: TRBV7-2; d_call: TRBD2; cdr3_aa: CASSSGLAGGQETQYF; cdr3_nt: TGTGCCAGCAGCTCTGGACTAGCGGGAGGCCAAGAGACCCAGTACTTC
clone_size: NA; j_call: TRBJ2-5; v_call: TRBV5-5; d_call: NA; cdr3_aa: CASSLNRAETQYF; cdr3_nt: TGTGCCAGCAGCTTAAATAGGGCAGAGACCCAGTACTTC
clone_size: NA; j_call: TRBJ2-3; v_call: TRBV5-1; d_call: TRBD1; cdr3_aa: CASSLRDRTTDTQYF; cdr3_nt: TGCGCCAGCAGCTTGAGGGACAGAACCACAGATACGCAGTATTTT
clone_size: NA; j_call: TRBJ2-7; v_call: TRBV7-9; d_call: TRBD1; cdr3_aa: CASTDRVGTYEQYF; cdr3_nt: TGTGCCAGCACCGACAGGGTGGGAACCTACGAGCAGTACTTC
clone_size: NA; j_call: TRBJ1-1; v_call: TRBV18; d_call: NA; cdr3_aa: CASSPWLGLMNTEAFF; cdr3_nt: TGTGCCAGCTCACCCTGGCTAGGGCTAATGAACACTGAAGCTTTCTTT
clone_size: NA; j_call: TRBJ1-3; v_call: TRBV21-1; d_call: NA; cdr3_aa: CASSKERTAYDSGNTIYF; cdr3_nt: TGTGCCAGCAGCAAAGAAAGGACAGCATATGACTCTGGAAACACCATATATTTT
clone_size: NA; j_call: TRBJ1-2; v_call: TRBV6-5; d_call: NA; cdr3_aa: CASSKGDFNYGYTF; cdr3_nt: TGTGCCAGCAGTAAGGGGGATTTTAACTATGGCTACACCTTC
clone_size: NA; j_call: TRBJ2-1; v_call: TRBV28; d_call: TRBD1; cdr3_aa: CASSLWGRDRAAHEQFF; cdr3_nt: TGTGCCAGCAGTTTATGGGGAAGGGACAGGGCTGCTCATGAGCAGTTCTTC
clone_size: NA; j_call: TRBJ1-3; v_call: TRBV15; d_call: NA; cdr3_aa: CATSRDRGDFGNTIYF; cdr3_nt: TGTGCCACCAGCAGAGATCGTGGGGACTTTGGAAACACCATATATTTT
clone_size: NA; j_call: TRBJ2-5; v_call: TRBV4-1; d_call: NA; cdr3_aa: CASSQAPRALQETQYF; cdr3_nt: TGCGCCAGCAGCCAAGCCCCTCGGGCCCTCCAAGAGACCCAGTACTTC
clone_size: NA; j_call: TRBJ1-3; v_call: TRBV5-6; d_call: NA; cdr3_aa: CASSFGAGNTIYF; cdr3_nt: TGTGCCAGCAGTTTCGGGGCTGGAAACACCATATATTTT
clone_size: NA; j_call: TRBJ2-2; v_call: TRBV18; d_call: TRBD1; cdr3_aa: CASSPLGTGSTGELFF; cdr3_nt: TGTGCCAGCTCACCGCTGGGGACAGGGAGCACCGGGGAGCTGTTTTTT
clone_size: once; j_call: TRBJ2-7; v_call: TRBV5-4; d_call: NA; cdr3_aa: CASSLAGSYEQYF; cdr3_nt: TGTGCCAGCAGCTTGGCCGGGTCCTACGAGCAGTACTTC
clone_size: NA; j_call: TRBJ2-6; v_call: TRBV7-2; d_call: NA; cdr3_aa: CASSSRGGNSGANVLTF; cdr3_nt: TGTGCCAGCAGCTCCAGGGGTGGAAACTCTGGGGCCAACGTCCTGACTTTC
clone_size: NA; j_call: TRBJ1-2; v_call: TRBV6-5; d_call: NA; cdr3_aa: CASSDGTGANYGYTF; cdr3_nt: TGTGCCAGCAGCGACGGCACAGGAGCTAACTATGGCTACACCTTC
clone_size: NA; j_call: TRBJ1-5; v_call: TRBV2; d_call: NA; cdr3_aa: CASRARTDQPQHF; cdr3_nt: TGTGCCAGCAGGGCCCGGACCGATCAGCCCCAGCATTTT
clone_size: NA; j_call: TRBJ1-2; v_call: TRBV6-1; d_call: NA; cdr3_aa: CASRISVLDGYTF; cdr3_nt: TGTGCCAGCAGGATATCGGTCTTAGATGGCTACACCTTC
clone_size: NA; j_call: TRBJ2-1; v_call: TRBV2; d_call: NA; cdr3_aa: CASSEGRERQFF; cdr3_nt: TGTGCCAGCAGTGAAGGGAGGGAGAGGCAGTTCTTC
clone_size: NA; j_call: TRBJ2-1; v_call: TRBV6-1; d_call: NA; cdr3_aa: CASSDTLIGVNEQFF; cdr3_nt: TGTGCCAGCAGTGACACTTTGATAGGGGTGAATGAGCAGTTCTTC